This T cell receptor beta chain is from a study of T cell responses to AZD1222 COVID-19 vaccine. Study-wide results and caveats: Distributed over spike, vaccine-associated CD4 TCRs predominated at 160-218 and 743-854. Donors were chiefly white British, with a greater number of females, and clonal diversity was perhaps underestimated. Unmutated variant regions reportedly attract nearly half of all spike-specific TCRs.

This clone was seen a single time. Its target is unknown. TCRdb keeps only in-frame clones here, not all; method: immunoSEQ multiplex PCR. The profile covers around 67,000 clones, with 83% appearing a single time and 6.5% taken by the ten largest. V lost 3 bases and J 6 bases, leaving 8 bases between the germline ends. The length of the CDR3 is 13 residues. In germline, CDR1 is LNHNV, CDR2 YYDKDF (reference sequence). Second doses were pooled across both intervals (about 4 or about 12 weeks). Sequenced material: peripheral blood, taken 28 days after the second AZD1222 dose. The chain uses TRBV15 and TRBJ2-2; D remains unclear. The receptor was isolated from an adult who received the AZD1222 COVID-19 vaccine. The CDR3 bases are TGTGCCACCAGCAGGCCCGGACCCGGGGAGCTGTTTTTT. Translating it yields CATSRPGPGELFF.